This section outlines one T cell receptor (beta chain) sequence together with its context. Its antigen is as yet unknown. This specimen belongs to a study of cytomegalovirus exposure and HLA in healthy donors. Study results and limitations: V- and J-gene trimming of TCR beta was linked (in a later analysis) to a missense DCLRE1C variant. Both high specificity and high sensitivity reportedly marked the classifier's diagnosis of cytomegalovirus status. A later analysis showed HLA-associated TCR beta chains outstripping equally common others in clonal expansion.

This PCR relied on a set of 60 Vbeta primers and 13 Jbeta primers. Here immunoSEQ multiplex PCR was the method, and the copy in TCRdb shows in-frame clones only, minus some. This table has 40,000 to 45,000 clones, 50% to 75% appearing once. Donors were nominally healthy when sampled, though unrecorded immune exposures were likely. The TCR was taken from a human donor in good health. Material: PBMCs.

The CDR3, as DNA: TGTGCCAGCAGTACCCCCTCAGGCATGAACACTGAAGCTTTCTTT. This gives the protein CASSTPSGMNTEAFF. V usage is TRBV28 and J usage is TRBJ1-1; D uncertain. V gave up 5 bases and J gave up 0 bases, with 13 bases separating them. The CDR3 sequence is 15 residues long. Germline V gene data show CDR1 as MDHEN and CDR2 as SYDVKM.